The T cell receptor beta chain described here comes from a study of cytomegalovirus exposure and HLA in healthy donors. Germline CDR1 reads SGHNT; CDR2 reads YYREEE (reference sequence). The CDR3 covers 14 residues. Trimming cost V 4 bases and J 4 bases, with 14 bases left between them. Profiling relied on immunoSEQ multiplex PCR, and the TCRdb table lists in-frame clones only, not all of them. The table lists approximately 150,000 clones, about four fifths of them singletons, with roughly 10% in the top ten. The specimen sequenced was PBMCs. This clonotype originated in a man younger than 45 in good health and CMV-seropositive. This chain connects TRBV5-4 to TRBJ1-2, with D possibly TRBD1 on 6 matching bases. CDR3 nucleotides: TGTGCCAGCAGCCCTAGGACAGCACCCTATGGCTACACCTTC. Its translation: CASSPRTAPYGYTF.